The 22 T cell receptor beta chains given below trace back to one sample, sequenced in a study of T cell responses to AZD1222 COVID-19 vaccine. The assay was immunoSEQ multiplex PCR, and TCRdb's table has in-frame clones only and misses some. The table records 95,000 to 150,000 clones, around 94% of them present only once. The material sequenced was peripheral blood, taken on day 0 of AZD1222 vaccination. These receptors were obtained from an adult in good health.

The gene calls are TRBV7-8 and TRBJ2-3; D uncertain. Trimming removed 3 bases from V and 3 bases from J, with 7 bases in between. This CDR3 is built from 13 residues. Germline CDR1 reads SGHVS; CDR2 reads FQNEAQ. CDR3 coding DNA: TGTGCCAGCAGCTTTTTGGCTACAGATACGCAGTATTTT. Its translation: CASSFLATDTQYF.

This chain joins TRBV5-5 and TRBJ1-6, with 10 bases that match TRBD1. The CDR3 extends over 18 amino acids. V was pared by 3 bases and J by 0 bases, with 6 bases of the junction left unmatched. Germline CDR1 and CDR2: SGHKS and YYEKEE (reference sequence). The CDR3 reads CASSWTGGKSSYNSPLHF. CDR3 nucleotide sequence: TGTGCCAGCAGCTGGACAGGGGGGAAGAGCTCCTATAATTCACCCCTCCACTTT.

CDR3: CASSSGTGGFGRDTQYF. In nucleotides, the CDR3 is TGTGCCAGCAGTTCCGGGACAGGGGGCTTTGGGAGAGATACGCAGTATTTT. V and J are TRBV7-8 and TRBJ2-3; 12 bases fit TRBD1. Per germline, CDR1 SGHVS and CDR2 FQNEAQ. This CDR3 has 17 amino acids. J gave up 5 bases and V 6 bases, and 12 bases lay outside the gene matches.

V usage is TRBV7-9 and J usage is TRBJ2-3, with 7 positions matching TRBD1. Germline-derived CDR1 and CDR2 are SEHNR and FQNEAQ (reference sequence). This CDR3 contains 17 residues. V shed 1 base, J shed 2 bases, and the junction held 9 bases outside the gene matches. In DNA, the CDR3 is TGTGCCAGCAGCTTAGGGGACAGCAGTATCTCCACAGATACGCAGTATTTT. Translation gives CASSLGDSSISTDTQYF.

The chain has TRBV5-1 and TRBJ1-2, with D possibly being TRBD1 (5 bases). This CDR3 region has 18 residues. Germline CDR1 SGHRS, CDR2 YFSETQ. Trimming removed 0 bases from V and 0 bases from J, with 18 bases in between. The CDR3 protein is CASSLESGKPKANYGYTF. For the CDR3, the DNA is TGCGCCAGCAGCTTGGAGTCAGGGAAACCCAAAGCTAACTATGGCTACACCTTC.

The CDR3 loop reads CAWLGVGSGNTIYF. CDR3 nucleotide sequence: TGTGCCTGGCTAGGGGTCGGCTCTGGAAACACCATATATTTT. This chain connects TRBV30 to TRBJ1-3; tentatively, D is TRBD1 (5 bases). The V gene's germline CDR1 is GTSNPN and CDR2 SVGIG (reference sequence). The V gene lost 5 bases and the J gene lost 0 bases, with 11 bases spanning the gap. CDR3 length: 14 residues.

The rearrangement joins TRBV11-2 to TRBJ2-5; D ambiguous. The germline gives CDR1 SGHAT, CDR2 FQNNGV. The CDR3 has 13 amino acids. Trimming took off 3 bases at V and 2 bases at J, with 7 bases between the two ends. This chain's CDR3 is CASSLESQETQYF. As DNA, the CDR3 is TGTGCCAGCAGCTTGGAGTCACAAGAGACCCAGTACTTC.

The chain is built from TRBV30 and TRBJ1-2; D is perhaps TRBD1 (5 bases). Per germline, CDR1 GTSNPN and CDR2 SVGIG (reference sequence). This CDR3 contains 13 residues. Trimming pared 0 bases from V and 11 bases from J, leaving 16 bases between. The CDR3, as DNA: TGTGCCTGGAGTGTAGGGCCCGGGGCGGGGTACACCTTC. Amino acid sequence: CAWSVGPGAGYTF.

The chain has TRBV27 and TRBJ2-3; 12 nucleotides match TRBD2. The junction had 7 bases not matched to a gene; V was cut back by 5 bases and J by 1 base. Germline CDR1 is MNHEY and CDR2 is SMNVEV (reference sequence). This CDR3 spans 17 amino acids. This chain's CDR3 is CASSPRLAGARTDTQYF. In nucleotides, the CDR3 is TGTGCCAGCAGTCCGAGACTAGCGGGGGCCCGCACAGATACGCAGTATTTT.

This clone has just one count. This chain joins TRBV11-2 and TRBJ2-7; 13 nucleotides align to TRBD2. Germline-derived CDR1 and CDR2 are SGHAT and FQNNGV. Losses at the gene ends were 5 bases for V and 7 bases for J; bases not matched to a gene: 11. The CDR3 contains 16 residues. Here the CDR3 reads CASSATTSGRGGEQYV. CDR3 nucleotides: TGTGCCAGCAGCGCGACCACTAGCGGGAGGGGAGGGGAGCAGTACGTC.

The J gene is TRBJ2-1, the V gene TRBV6-1, with D maybe TRBD1 (5 bases). Per germline, CDR1 MNHNS and CDR2 SASEGT. Trimming removed 3 bases at V and 2 bases at J, with 8 bases between. This CDR3 region has 14 residues. DNA of the CDR3: TGTGCCAGCAGTGACAGGGTCGCCTACAATGAGCAGTTCTTC. This sequence encodes CASSDRVAYNEQFF.

The chain joins TRBV9 to TRBJ2-5; D uncertain. V lost 3 bases, J lost 4 bases, and 13 bases lay in between. This CDR3 region has 14 residues. Germline CDR1 and CDR2: SGDLS and YYNGEE. The CDR3 region has the DNA TGTGCCAGCAGCGCCTCAAGGACCTCAGAGACCCAGTACTTC. The encoded protein is CASSASRTSETQYF.

The rearrangement joins TRBV3-1 (or the pseudogene TRBV3-2) to TRBJ1-1; the match to TRBD1 covers 8 bases. The CDR3 extends over 17 amino acids. The V gene's germline CDR1 is LGHDT and CDR2 YNNKEL (reference sequence). The V segment lost 4 bases and the J segment 5 bases; nucleotides outside the gene matches: 15. CDR3 bases: TGTGCCAGCAGCCGTCCCGGGACAGGTACGGGTTGGACTGAAGCTTTCTTT. Encoded protein: CASSRPGTGTGWTEAFF.

The chain is built from TRBV19 and TRBJ1-3, with a tentative D call TRBD1 (5 bases). The V end lost 3 bases, the J end lost 2 bases, and 11 bases lay between the germline ends. The CDR3 runs to 15 residues. Germline loops: CDR1 LNHDA, CDR2 SQIVND (reference sequence). CDR3 sequence reads: CASSINGGTGNTIYF. The CDR3 DNA sequence: TGTGCCAGTAGTATTAATGGGGGGACTGGAAACACCATATATTTT.

The CDR3 loop is CASSPGQNKNIQYF. The CDR3 nucleotides are TGCGCCAGCAGCCCCGGGCAGAACAAAAACATTCAGTACTTC. The V call is TRBV5-1, the J call TRBJ2-4; no firm D call. Between the trimmed V and J ends, which lost 4 bases and 3 bases, there was a span of 11 bases. The CDR3 spans 14 residues. Per the germline V gene, CDR1 is SGHRS and CDR2 is YFSETQ.

The J gene is TRBJ1-1, the V gene TRBV5-1; D is perhaps TRBD1 (5 bases). V was trimmed by 4 bases and J by 6 bases, leaving 19 bases between them. In germline, CDR1 is SGHRS, CDR2 YFSETQ. The CDR3 extends over 15 amino acids. This CDR3 is CASSLGTSRVSEAFF. CDR3 DNA sequence: TGCGCCAGCAGCCTCGGGACTTCTCGTGTCTCTGAAGCTTTCTTT.

The chain employs TRBV5-5 and TRBJ1-6; D uncertain. The V gene lost 1 base and the J gene lost 2 bases, with 1 base spanning the gap. The CDR3 consists of 13 residues. In germline, CDR1 is SGHKS, CDR2 YYEKEE (reference sequence). In DNA, the CDR3 is TGTGCCAGCAGCTTGCCCTATAATTCACCCCTCCACTTT. Protein product: CASSLPYNSPLHF.

This chain links TRBV29-1 with TRBJ1-4; the D gene is possibly TRBD1 (6 bases). Trimming stripped 4 bases from V and 8 bases from J, with 11 bases between. The CDR3 covers 12 residues. Germline values: CDR1 SQVTM, CDR2 ANQGSEA. CDR3 sequence (DNA): TGCAGCGTTGTTTCGGGGGCCGAAAAACTGTTTTTT. Translating it yields CSVVSGAEKLFF.

The chain links TRBV18 to TRBJ1-1; D unresolved. The CDR3 spans 13 residues. Germline CDR1 and CDR2: KGHSH and LQKENI. V dropped 3 bases and J dropped 0 bases, with 5 bases sitting between them. Written as DNA, the CDR3 is TGTGCCAGCTCACCGTCAGTGAACACTGAAGCTTTCTTT. Translated: CASSPSVNTEAFF.

The chain carries TRBV18 and TRBJ1-5; TRBD1 might be the D (5 bases). CDR1 and CDR2 from the germline V gene are KGHSH and LQKENI. V was cut by 3 bases and J by 7 bases, with 13 bases left in between. The CDR3 has 14 residues. The CDR3 DNA follows: TGTGCCAGCTCACCGAGGAACGGGGACCAGCCCCAGCATTTT. It is translated as CASSPRNGDQPQHF.

This clone was found once. This chain uses TRBV3-1 (or the pseudogene TRBV3-2) with TRBJ1-2; D remains unclear. CDR3 length equals 14 residues. V lost 2 bases, J lost 3 bases, and 10 bases lay in between. CDR1 is LGHDT and CDR2 is YNNKEL in the germline V gene (reference sequence). Written as DNA, the CDR3 is TGTGCCAGCAGCCAAAGCGTTGTGGACTATGGCTACACCTTC. Translation gives CASSQSVVDYGYTF.

This sequence joins TRBV9 and TRBJ2-7; possibly TRBD1 or TRBD2 for D (6 bases each). The CDR3 has 15 amino acids. Trimming took off 3 bases at V and 1 base at J, with 14 bases between the two ends. Per germline, CDR1 SGDLS and CDR2 YYNGEE. The CDR3 DNA reads TGTGCCAGCAGCGCAGGAGGGGGGCGATCCTACGAGCAGTACTTC. Translated: CASSAGGGRSYEQYF.